The 32 T cell receptor beta chains below were found in one sample sequenced in a study of sequential checkpoint blockade in melanoma. Treatment noted: randomized to nivolumab then ipilimumab (arm A) or the reverse (arm B). Sequencing used immunoSEQ multiplex PCR; TCRdb keeps in-frame clones, though not all of them. The sample holds about 5,500 clones; roughly two fifths are singletons and the top ten take 8.7%. Sequencing used tumor tissue (inferred from file names), obtained from a patient given nivolumab and ipilimumab in sequence. Receptors were obtained from a human donor with melanoma.

By share of the sample, this clone is medium-sized. The gene calls are TRBV1 and TRBJ2-7. TRBV1 is an annotated pseudogene. The CDR3 loop spans 14 amino acids. The CDR3 DNA follows: TGCGCCAGCAGCCAAGATCTAAGGTTCGACGAGCAGTACTTC. This codes for CASSQDLRFDEQYF.

The genes are TRBV18 and TRBJ2-5; TRBD1 matches 10 bases. V was clipped by 3 bases and J by 1 base; unmatched bases: 5. This CDR3 region has 16 residues. The germline CDR1 and CDR2 sequences are KGHSH and LQKENI. CDR3 protein: CASSPRDRGFQETQYF. The CDR3 nucleotides are TGTGCCAGCTCACCCCGGGACAGGGGCTTCCAAGAGACCCAGTACTTC.

This chain uses TRBV6-7 with TRBJ2-1; D not resolved. TRBV6-7 is an ORF for which the function is uncertain. The CDR3 runs 18 residues. Trimming took off 0 bases at V and 6 bases at J, with 21 bases between the two ends. CDR3 nucleotide sequence: TGTGCCAGCAGTTACTCGATGTCTTGGGCCGACCGGCCCAATGAGCAGTTCTTC. Protein sequence: CASSYSMSWADRPNEQFF.

In its sample, this clone was seen a few times. J is TRBJ1-1 and V is TRBV19; D call uncertain. V was trimmed by 2 bases and J by 7 bases, leaving 5 bases between them. The CDR3 loop spans 11 amino acids. Per the germline V gene, CDR1 is LNHDA and CDR2 is SQIVND (reference sequence). CDR3 protein: CASSIRSEAFF. For the CDR3, the DNA is TGTGCCAGTAGTATAAGGAGTGAAGCTTTCTTT.

The J gene is TRBJ2-2, the V gene TRBV9; D possibly uses TRBD1 or TRBD2 (5 bases each). Per the germline V gene, CDR1 is SGDLS and CDR2 is YYNGEE. This CDR3 spans 14 amino acids. Trimming took off 5 bases at V and 5 bases at J, with 13 bases between the two ends. CDR3 coding DNA: TGTGCCAGCAGTGCTTATGAGGGGACCGGGGAGCTGTTTTTT. Amino acid sequence: CASSAYEGTGELFF.

The chain links TRBV5-1 to TRBJ1-1; TRBD1 matches at 10 bases. The CDR3 length is 16 residues. Unmatched junction bases numbered 7, after V lost 4 bases and J lost 1 base. CDR1 is SGHRS, CDR2 YFSETQ, per germline. The chain's CDR3 is CASSPWTGGSNTEAFF. The CDR3 DNA reads as TGCGCCAGCAGCCCATGGACAGGGGGATCGAACACTGAAGCTTTCTTT. The full variable domain, its missing parts supplied by reference TRBV5-1 and TRBJ1-1, is KAGVTQTPRYLIKTRGQQVTLSCSPISGHRSVSWYQQTPGQGLQFLFEYFSETQRNKGNFPGRFSGRQFSNSRSEMNVSTLELGDSALYLCASSPWTGGSNTEAFFGQGTRLTVV.

The table lists this clone with a few counts. The chain is built from TRBV11-1 and TRBJ2-1; 7 nucleotides agree with TRBD2. J gave up 4 bases and V 3 bases, and 18 bases lay outside the gene matches. The CDR3 spans 19 residues. Germline assignment: CDR1 SGHAT and CDR2 FQDESV (reference sequence). The CDR3 protein is CASSFSNRSTSRAYNEQFF. Written as DNA, the CDR3 is TGTGCCAGCAGCTTCTCGAACAGATCGACTAGCAGGGCATACAATGAGCAGTTCTTC.

This clone was observed a few times. The chain combines TRBV28 with TRBJ1-1; D gene unclear. Germline lookup yields CDR1 MDHEN and CDR2 SYDVKM. Between the trimmed V and J ends, which lost 3 bases and 12 bases, there was a span of 20 bases. CDR3 size: 14 residues. CDR3 residues: CASSFLHRTSRSFF. As DNA, the CDR3 is TGTGCCAGCAGTTTTCTACATAGGACCAGCAGGTCTTTCTTT.

The chain recombines TRBV29-1 with TRBJ2-2; perhaps TRBD2 as D (5 bases). Trimming cost V 7 bases and J 1 base, with 16 bases left between them. CDR1 is SQVTM and CDR2 is ANQGSEA in the germline V gene. There are 15 residues in the CDR3. The CDR3 reads CSGVLPTKNTGELFF. Here the CDR3 DNA reads TGCAGCGGAGTTTTACCGACTAAGAACACCGGGGAGCTGTTTTTT.

This clone was observed a few times. The chain carries TRBV6-8 and TRBJ1-2, with D hard to call. Trimming shortened V by 5 bases and J by 4 bases, and 11 bases separated the two germline ends. This CDR3 spans 13 amino acids. Germline V gene sequence: CDR1 MNHGY, CDR2 SAAAGT. CDR3 coding DNA: TGTGCCAGCAGTACTCAGGTTACCTATGGCTACACCTTC. Residues: CASSTQVTYGYTF.

V gene TRBV28 combines with J gene TRBJ1-5, with D unclear. Germline lookup yields CDR1 MDHEN and CDR2 SYDVKM. CDR3 size: 13 residues. V was shortened by 6 bases and J by 6 bases, with 12 bases between the two germline ends. The CDR3 bases are TGTGCCAGCAGCAATACCCAAGTTCAGCCCCAGCATTTT. It encodes CASSNTQVQPQHF.

For the CDR3, the DNA is TGTGCCAGCAGCCATCCACTAGCGGGAGGCCCAGATACGCAGTATTTT. Its translation is CASSHPLAGGPDTQYF. The chain joins TRBV6-8 to TRBJ2-3; 12 nucleotides agree with TRBD2. J lost 4 bases, V lost 6 bases, and 8 bases had no gene match. The CDR3 runs to 16 residues. The germline V gene encodes CDR1 MNHGY and CDR2 SAAAGT.

The V gene is TRBV11-3, the J gene TRBJ2-5; TRBD1 matches at 9 bases. CDR3 length: 16 residues. V dropped 5 bases and J dropped 5; count of bases not matched to a gene: 12. The germline CDR1 and CDR2 sequences are SGHNT and YENEEA. In DNA form, the CDR3 reads TGTGCCAGCAGCCCACCGGGACAGGGCAGAGGGGAGACCCAGTACTTC. The encoded protein is CASSPPGQGRGETQYF.

The chain has TRBV18 and TRBJ1-2; D ambiguous. The CDR3 is 14 amino acids. V was pared by 3 bases and J by 4 bases, with 12 bases between. CDR1 is KGHSH and CDR2 is LQKENI in the germline V gene. CDR3 DNA sequence: TGTGCCAGCTCACCGTCTCCAGTCTCCTATGGCTACACCTTC. Its protein product is CASSPSPVSYGYTF.

The rearrangement links TRBV19 to TRBJ2-4; 11 bases match TRBD2. This CDR3 has 20 residues. V lost 3 bases and J lost 0; bases outside the gene matches: 13. Germline CDR1 is LNHDA and CDR2 is SQIVND (reference sequence). CDR3 in DNA: TGTGCCAGTAGTATTCTCCAGGACCCTAGCGGGAGGCTAGCCAAAAACATTCAGTACTTC. Translation: CASSILQDPSGRLAKNIQYF.

DNA for the CDR3: TGCGCCAGCAGCTTGGGGGACAGGGCTGGAAACACCATATATTTT. As protein: CASSLGDRAGNTIYF. V is TRBV5-1 and J is TRBJ1-3, with 9 bases lining up with TRBD1. This CDR3 has 15 residues. Germline trimming cut 0 bases from V and 2 bases from J; bases unmatched to any gene: 0. Germline CDR1 and CDR2: SGHRS and YFSETQ.

In this sample, this clone is large (0.1 to 1%). The chain has TRBV6-8 and TRBJ2-2; D not certain. Trimming removed 0 bases from V and 7 bases from J, with 12 bases in between. The CDR3 has 15 residues. In germline, CDR1 is MNHGY, CDR2 SAAAGT. CDR3 sequence: CASSYSGGRGGELFF. Written as DNA, the CDR3 is TGTGCCAGCAGTTACTCGGGCGGTCGTGGCGGGGAGCTGTTTTTT.

The V gene is TRBV19, the J gene TRBJ1-2, with D perhaps TRBD1 (6 bases). Germline CDR1 reads LNHDA; CDR2 reads SQIVND (reference sequence). The CDR3 is 15 amino acids. V was trimmed by 3 bases and J by 3 bases, leaving 14 bases between them. The CDR3 loop reads CASSIVGALYYGYTF. CDR3 DNA sequence: TGTGCCAGTAGTATTGTGGGGGCGTTATACTATGGCTACACCTTC. Drawing the rest from reference TRBV19 and TRBJ1-2, the complete variable domain is DGGITQSPKYLFRKEGQNVTLSCEQNLNHDAMYWYRQDPGQGLRLIYYSQIVNDFQKGDIAEGYSVSREKKESFPLTVTSAQKNPTAFYLCASSIVGALYYGYTFGSGTRLTVV.

This clone came up once. The genes are TRBV5-1 and TRBJ1-3, with unresolved D. The germline gives CDR1 SGHRS, CDR2 YFSETQ. The CDR3 length is 14 residues. V dropped 0 bases and J dropped 3 bases, with 7 bases sitting between them. The DNA for the CDR3 is TGCGCCAGCAGCTTGGAGTCCGGTGGAAACACCATATATTTT. Translated, it gives CASSLESGGNTIYF.

The chain has TRBV19 and TRBJ1-5, with D uncertain. The CDR3 is 13 residues long. CDR1 and CDR2 from the germline V gene are LNHDA and SQIVND (reference sequence). The V end was cut by 0 bases, the J end by 6 bases, with 6 bases between. The CDR3 protein is CASSIEGLQPQHF. CDR3 coding DNA: TGTGCCAGTAGTATAGAAGGGCTTCAGCCCCAGCATTTT.

This clone was observed a few times. The chain combines TRBV4-2 with TRBJ1-5, with 9 bases matching TRBD1. V was pared by 2 bases and J by 4 bases, with 3 bases of the junction left unmatched. The germline gives CDR1 LGHNA, CDR2 YNFKEQ. The CDR3 totals 15 residues. In DNA, the CDR3 is TGTGCCAGCAGCCAAACCGGGACAGGGAATCAGCCCCAGCATTTT. Protein sequence: CASSQTGTGNQPQHF.

Only a few counts were recorded for this clone. The V and J genes are TRBV5-1 and TRBJ2-7, with a tentative D call TRBD1 (6 bases). Germline V gives CDR1 SGHRS, CDR2 YFSETQ. V dropped 0 bases and J dropped 3 bases, with 19 bases sitting between them. The length of the CDR3 is 17 residues. The CDR3 loop is CASSLGGRDVPDYEQYF. In nucleotides, the CDR3 is TGCGCCAGCAGCTTGGGGGGGCGTGACGTCCCTGACTACGAGCAGTACTTC.

DNA of the CDR3: TGTGCCTGGAACAGATCGCCGAACACTGAAGCTTTCTTT. This gives the protein CAWNRSPNTEAFF. This rearrangement joins TRBV30 to TRBJ1-1; D is uncertain. The CDR3 is made up of 13 amino acids. The germline V gene encodes CDR1 GTSNPN and CDR2 SVGIG (reference sequence). Trimming took off 4 bases at V and 1 base at J, with 10 bases between the two ends.

A word on this clone: The junction departs from the called germline gene at one end, perhaps through a read error. This rearrangement joins TRBV15 to TRBJ2-7; 11 nucleotides agree with TRBD2. There are 15 residues in the CDR3. Germline V gives CDR1 LNHNV, CDR2 YYDKDF (reference sequence). The CDR3, as DNA: TGTGCCACCAGCCTAGGGACTAGCGGAACCTACGACCAGTACTTC. As protein: CATSLGTSGTYDQYF.

This clone showed up just a few times. The chain recombines TRBV6-8 with TRBJ2-1, with 14 bases that match TRBD2. J lost 6 bases, V lost 8 bases, and 15 bases had no gene match. The CDR3 covers 18 residues. From germline, CDR1 is MNHGY and CDR2 SAAAGT. CDR3 sequence: CASGGTSGSLHLANEQFF. The CDR3 DNA is TGTGCCAGCGGGGGGACTAGCGGGAGCCTCCATTTGGCCAATGAGCAGTTCTTC.

This clone was recorded a few times. The chain uses TRBV6-8 and TRBJ1-2; TRBD1 agrees at 7 bases. The junction had 9 bases not matched to a gene; V was cut back by 6 bases and J by 5 bases. CDR3 length: 14 amino acids. Per germline, CDR1 MNHGY and CDR2 SAAAGT. The DNA for the CDR3 is TGTGCCAGCAGCCAGACCGGGACAGAGTATGGCTACACCTTC. Translation: CASSQTGTEYGYTF.

This clone was found a few times. CDR3 loop: CASSGPAQETQYF. The DNA for the CDR3 is TGTGCCAGCAGTGGGCCAGCGCAAGAGACCCAGTACTTC. This rearrangement joins TRBV9 to TRBJ2-5, with D unclear. Trimming took 5 bases from V and 2 from J, leaving 10 bases between them. The CDR3 is 13 residues long. Germline V gene data show CDR1 as SGDLS and CDR2 as YYNGEE.

The chain is built from TRBV30 and TRBJ1-2; 9 nucleotides align to TRBD1. Looked up from germline, CDR1 is GTSNPN and CDR2 is SVGIG (reference sequence). The CDR3 covers 14 residues. V lost 2 bases and J lost 4; bases outside the gene matches: 5. For the CDR3, the DNA is TGTGCCTGGAGTTTTACAGGGGGCAGCTATGGCTACACCTTC. This translates into CAWSFTGGSYGYTF.

Judged by abundance, this clone is medium-sized. The rearrangement uses TRBV6-8 and TRBJ2-7; 8 bases are shared with TRBD2. J was trimmed by 4 bases and V by 10 bases; bases with no gene match: 15. Germline V lookup: CDR1 MNHGY, CDR2 SAAAGT. CDR3 size: 15 residues. The DNA for the CDR3 is TGTGCCACCACGGATTGGACTAGCAGACAATACGAGCAGTACTTC. Translation: CATTDWTSRQYEQYF.

The genes are TRBV11-3 and TRBJ1-1; D uncertain. Germline V CDR1 and CDR2: SGHNT, YENEEA. The V end lost 5 bases, the J end lost 5 bases, and 27 bases lay between the germline ends. The CDR3 length is 18 residues. The CDR3 spells CASSQKAGILYPGTEAFF. DNA of the CDR3: TGTGCCAGCAGCCAAAAGGCGGGAATCCTGTACCCGGGGACTGAAGCTTTCTTT.

This clone is medium-sized (0.01 to 0.1%) in the sample. This chain joins TRBV19 and TRBJ2-1, with 7 bases matching TRBD2. The germline CDR1 and CDR2 sequences are LNHDA and SQIVND (reference sequence). Germline trimming cut 5 bases from V and 3 bases from J; bases unmatched to any gene: 4. CDR3 size: 14 residues. The CDR3 DNA is TGTGCCAGTAGTCAGGCTAGCGGCTACAATGAGCAGTTCTTC. Its protein product is CASSQASGYNEQFF.

This clone was counted between two and nine times. The chain is built from TRBV6-8 and TRBJ2-7; 9 nucleotides match TRBD2. V shed 10 bases and J 5 bases; nucleotides not matched to a gene: 12. Germline CDR1 reads MNHGY; CDR2 reads SAAAGT. This CDR3 spans 14 amino acids. The chain's CDR3 is CAIRPGTSSNEQYF. CDR3 DNA: TGTGCCATCAGGCCCGGGACTAGCAGCAACGAGCAGTACTTC.